These T cell receptor beta chains were read from a single sample in a study of T-cell reconstitution after alpha-beta-depleted transplantation in children. TCRdb re-called the PCR reads through MiXCR, storing one row per CDR3 protein. The table shows 440,000 or so distinct CDR3 sequences, with around 46% occurring only once. The material was PBMCs, obtained before TCRalphabeta/CD19-depleted stem cell transplant. These receptors came from a girl aged 2 to 10 with aplastic anemia, due to receive a stem cell transplant. Both conserved end residues are part of each CDR3. Fields, in order: V gene, CDR3 length, clone size, J gene, D gene, CDR3 DNA, CDR3 protein. The D gene is left open where the match is weak. Only some rows state a clone size, as once, few, many or a class for expanded clones.

TRBV10-3	14	many	TRBJ1-1	-	TGTGCCATCAGTGTGGACAGCTTGAACACTGAAGCTTTCTTT	CAISVDSLNTEAFF
TRBV4-1	12	-	TRBJ2-7	-	TGCGCCAGCAGCCAAGTATACTGGGAGCAGTACTTC	CASSQVYWEQYF
TRBV11-2	19	-	TRBJ2-1	-	TGTGCCAGCAGCTCCCTCCGCAGGGGGAGGGCCGGGGCATACAATGAGCAGTTCTTC	CASSSLRRGRAGAYNEQFF
TRBV3-1	14	many	TRBJ2-3	-	TGTGCCAGCAGTATCGGGCGGAACACAGATACGCAGTATTTT	CASSIGRNTDTQYF
TRBV13	13	few	TRBJ2-5	TRBD1	TGTGCCAGCAGCTTAGGGGACAGGGCGACCCAGTACTTC	CASSLGDRATQYF
TRBV18	14	-	TRBJ2-7	-	TGTGCCAGCTCACCCCAAGCGGAAAACTACGAGCAGTACTTC	CASSPQAENYEQYF
TRBV12-3/TRBV12-4	15	-	TRBJ2-3	-	TGTGCCAGCAGCCCCCGGGGTTATGGCACAGATACGCAGTATTTT	CASSPRGYGTDTQYF
TRBV15	15	-	TRBJ1-2	TRBD1	TGTGCCACCAGCAGGCCAGGACAGGCGCCTTATGGCTACACCTTC	CATSRPGQAPYGYTF
TRBV28	14	-	TRBJ2-5	-	TGTGCCAGCACCCAAGGGGGGCTGACAGAGACCCAGTACTTC	CASTQGGLTETQYF
TRBV6-6	11	few	TRBJ2-1	-	TGTGCCAGCAGAGGGAATGGTGAGCAGTTCTTC	CASRGNGEQFF
TRBV6-2/TRBV6-3	20	-	TRBJ2-1	-	TGTGCCAGCAGTTCCCCACTCCGCCTAGCGAATACAAGCTCCTACAATGAGCAGTTCTTC	CASSSPLRLANTSSYNEQFF
TRBV7-8	15	-	TRBJ2-7	-	TGTGCCAGCAGCTCCCGGACCTCACGAACCTACGAGCAGTACTTC	CASSSRTSRTYEQYF
TRBV12-3/TRBV12-4	16	-	TRBJ2-3	-	TGTGCCAGCAGTTTCCCGCCAGACAGGTCCACAGATACGCAGTATTTT	CASSFPPDRSTDTQYF
TRBV5-1	15	many	TRBJ2-4	TRBD2	TGCGCCAGCAGCTTGGATGCGGGAGGGGAAAACATTCAGTACTTC	CASSLDAGGENIQYF
TRBV5-1	17	-	TRBJ2-1	TRBD2	TGCGCCAGCAGCTTGGACCCTATAGCGGGAGGGAGGAATGAGCAGTTCTTC	CASSLDPIAGGRNEQFF
TRBV7-9	14	-	TRBJ2-1	TRBD1	TGTGCCAGCACGAAGGGACAGGAGGACAATGAGCAGTTCTTC	CASTKGQEDNEQFF
TRBV7-2	14	-	TRBJ1-4	TRBD1	TGTGCCAGCAGCCCGGGGACAGGGAATGAAAAACTGTTTTTT	CASSPGTGNEKLFF
TRBV10-1	17	once	TRBJ2-7	TRBD1	TGCGCCAGCAGTGCCGGGACAGGGGGCGCGGAAAAGAACGAGCAGTACTTC	CASSAGTGGAEKNEQYF
TRBV6-4	15	-	TRBJ2-3	-	TGTGCCAGCAGTTACAGCCCTTCTAGCACAGATACGCAGTATTTT	CASSYSPSSTDTQYF
TRBV5-5	16	few	TRBJ2-1	TRBD2	TGTGCCAGCAGCTTGGGGCGGGAGAGGGTTTCTAATGAGCAGTTCTTC	CASSLGRERVSNEQFF
TRBV20-1	16	once	TRBJ2-7	TRBD2	TGCAGTGCTAGAGATCAGGGGAGACTAGCGCACTACGAGCAGTACTTC	CSARDQGRLAHYEQYF
TRBV6-1	14	once	TRBJ1-1	-	TGTGCCAGCAGTCCTCCCTGGGAGTCGGCTGAAGCTTTCTTT	CASSPPWESAEAFF
TRBV20-1	13	-	TRBJ2-7	TRBD2	TGCAGTGCTAGACTAGCGGGAGTAAAGGAGCAGTACTTC	CSARLAGVKEQYF
TRBV3-1	16	many	TRBJ1-1	-	TGTGCCAGCAGCCAAGATTTAACACCAGGGAACACTGAAGCTTTCTTT	CASSQDLTPGNTEAFF
TRBV29-1	14	many	TRBJ2-5	-	TGCAGCGTTGAAGACTGGACGGCGGGAGAGACCCAGTACTTC	CSVEDWTAGETQYF
TRBV7-9	16	-	TRBJ2-5	TRBD2	TGTGCCAGCGACCTACGACTAGCGGGAGGTCCGGGGACCCAGTACTTC	CASDLRLAGGPGTQYF
TRBV7-2	17	-	TRBJ2-5	TRBD2	TGTGCCAGCAGCTTACCCGTAGCGGGGCTGAGAATAGGAACCCAGTACTTC	CASSLPVAGLRIGTQYF
TRBV12-3/TRBV12-4	14	many	TRBJ2-7	-	TGTGCCAGCAGTTTGACCCCCCCGGCCTACGAGCAGTACTTC	CASSLTPPAYEQYF
TRBV5-1	17	many	TRBJ1-2	-	TGCGCCAGCAGCTCGACCCCCCGAGAGGGCCGGTTCTATGGCTACACCTTC	CASSSTPREGRFYGYTF
TRBV7-9	17	once	TRBJ2-7	TRBD1	TGTGCCAGCAGCTTAGCGCGGCAGGGACAGGGGAGGTACGAGCAGTACTTC	CASSLARQGQGRYEQYF
TRBV7-2	15	many	TRBJ2-5	TRBD1	TGTGCCAGCAGCTCCCTTTGGACAGGGCAAGAGACCCAGTACTTC	CASSSLWTGQETQYF
TRBV7-2	15	many	TRBJ2-5	TRBD2	TGTGCCAGCAGCTTAGTAGCGGGAGTTGGCGAGACCCAGTACTTC	CASSLVAGVGETQYF
TRBV4-1	20	many	TRBJ2-3	TRBD1	TGCGCCAGCAGCTCCCTCCGGGACAGGGCCCTACTCGGGAGCACAGATACGCAGTATTTT	CASSSLRDRALLGSTDTQYF
TRBV4-2	11	many	TRBJ2-1	-	TGTGCCAGCAGCCATTGGGGTGAGCAGTTCTTC	CASSHWGEQFF
TRBV15	15	many	TRBJ2-2	-	TGTGCCACCAGCAGAGATGCCACGAACACCGGGGAGCTGTTTTTT	CATSRDATNTGELFF
TRBV28	15	-	TRBJ2-1	-	TGTGCCAGCAGTCCCCGACGGGGCTCCTACAATGAGCAGTTCTTC	CASSPRRGSYNEQFF
TRBV11-2	15	-	TRBJ2-7	TRBD2	TGTGCCAGCGCCCAGCTAGCGGGAAAATCTTACGAGCAGTACTTC	CASAQLAGKSYEQYF
TRBV18	14	-	TRBJ1-5	TRBD1	TGTGCCAGCTCACCAAGGACAGGGTCTCAGCCCCAGCATTTT	CASSPRTGSQPQHF
TRBV20-1	13	-	TRBJ2-4	TRBD2	TGCAGTGCCCACGGGGGGGCCGGGAACATTCAGTACTTC	CSAHGGAGNIQYF
TRBV7-9	17	-	TRBJ2-3	TRBD1	TGTGCCAGCAGCTTCAGTTACGGACAGGGGATCACAGATACGCAGTATTTT	CASSFSYGQGITDTQYF
TRBV6-5	16	-	TRBJ2-7	TRBD1	TGTGCCAGCAGTTCCGGCTCCGGGACAGTCTCCTACGAGCAGTACTTC	CASSSGSGTVSYEQYF
TRBV5-1	13	-	TRBJ2-5	-	TGCGCCAGCAAAGAGCGTCATGGAGAGACCCAGTACTTC	CASKERHGETQYF
TRBV28	15	-	TRBJ2-1	-	TGTGCCAGCAGTTTACATTCGGCGGATTACAATGAGCAGTTCTTC	CASSLHSADYNEQFF
TRBV12-3/TRBV12-4	14	many	TRBJ2-2	-	TGTGCCAGCTCGGAGACACTTAACACCGGGGAGCTGTTTTTT	CASSETLNTGELFF
TRBV20-1	13	-	TRBJ2-1	TRBD2	TGCAGTGGAACGGGGGGTTTAGTCAATGAGCAGTTCTTC	CSGTGGLVNEQFF
TRBV12-3/TRBV12-4	15	many	TRBJ2-6	-	TGTGCCAGCAGCCCGCCGGGGTCTGGGGCCAACGTCCTGACTTTC	CASSPPGSGANVLTF
TRBV18	16	few	TRBJ2-3	TRBD2	TGTGCCAGCTCACCAAAACTAGCGGGAGCCACAGATACGCAGTATTTT	CASSPKLAGATDTQYF
TRBV20-1	12	few	TRBJ1-1	-	TGCAGTCAGCGGGGGCAGAACACTGAAGCTTTCTTT	CSQRGQNTEAFF